The T cell receptor (beta chain) described here comes from a study of CD8+CD57+ T cells in acquired aplastic anemia. Overall study: DNA from sorted CD4+ and CD8+ cells averaged around 3 ug.

The use of genomic DNA as template underpinned the TCR beta VDJ and CDR3 profiling. TCRdb re-derived calls from the reads in MiXCR, one entry per CDR3 protein. Of around 200,000 distinct CDR3 sequences detected, less than 65% appear once; the ten largest clones hold about a sixth. The germline V gene encodes CDR1 GTSNPN and CDR2 SVGIG (reference sequence). V lost 5 bases to trimming and J lost 3 bases, with 13 bases between them. The CDR3 runs to 14 residues. This TCR came from a human donor in good health, serving as a control. J is TRBJ2-2 and V is TRBV30, with D possibly matching TRBD1 (6 bases). Sequenced material: sorted CD4+, CD8+, or CD8+CD57+ T cells (not recorded which) from PBMCs. As DNA, the CDR3 is TGTGCCTGGGTGCAGGGACAATACACCGGGGAGCTGTTTTTT. Translating it yields CAWVQGQYTGELFF.